The clone carrying this TCR beta chain was detected many times. Assay used: immunoSEQ multiplex PCR; TCRdb lists only in-frame clones, some missing. This sample yields about 160,000 clones, of which 70% to 90% are seen a single time; roughly 3.4% belongs to the top ten. The record originates from a study of blood T cell repertoires in COVID-19. V was clipped by 3 bases and J by 5 bases, with 14 bases between them. CDR3 length: 14 residues. The germline gives CDR1 LNHDA, CDR2 SQIVND (reference sequence). Input material: peripheral blood. This TCR was recovered from a man aged 65-85 years with acute or convalescent COVID-19. The chain is built from TRBV19 and TRBJ2-7; D possibly corresponds to TRBD2 (5 bases). The CDR3 DNA reads TGTGCCAGTAGTATGGGTTTTGGGAGACACGAGCAGTACTTC. The encoded protein is CASSMGFGRHEQYF.